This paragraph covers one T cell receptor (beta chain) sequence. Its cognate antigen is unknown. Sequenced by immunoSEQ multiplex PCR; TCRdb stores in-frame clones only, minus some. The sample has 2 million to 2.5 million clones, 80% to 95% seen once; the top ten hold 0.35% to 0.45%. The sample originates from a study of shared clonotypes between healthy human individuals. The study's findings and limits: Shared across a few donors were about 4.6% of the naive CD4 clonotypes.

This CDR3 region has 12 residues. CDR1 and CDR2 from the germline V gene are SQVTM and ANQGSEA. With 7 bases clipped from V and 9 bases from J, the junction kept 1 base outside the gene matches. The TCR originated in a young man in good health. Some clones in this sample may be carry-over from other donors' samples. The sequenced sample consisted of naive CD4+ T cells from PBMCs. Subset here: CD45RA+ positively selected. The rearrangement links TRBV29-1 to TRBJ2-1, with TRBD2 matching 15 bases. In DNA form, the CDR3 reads TGCAGCGGGACTAGCGGGAGGGGTGAGCAGTTCTTC. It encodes CSGTSGRGEQFF.